This TCR beta chain was found in a study of sequential checkpoint blockade in melanoma. Study-wide context: Randomization was 1:1 between first-line nivolumab→ipilimumab and ipilimumab→nivolumab.

Profiled with immunoSEQ multiplex PCR; TCRdb holds only in-frame clones, not every one. The sample carries approximately 4,700 clones, 70% to 75% recorded once. Described treatment: randomized to nivolumab then ipilimumab (arm A) or the reverse (arm B). Patients had received no earlier DNA-damaging chemotherapy. From thawed PBMCs, live CD3+CD8+ cells negative for CD19 and CD56 were sorted. This CDR3 comprises 16 residues. The germline CDR1 and CDR2 sequences are LNHDA and SQIVND (reference sequence). Between the trimmed V and J ends, which lost 3 bases and 2 bases, there was a span of 14 bases. The receptor was derived from a human donor with melanoma. This chain joins TRBV19 and TRBJ1-5; D not certain. The source material was CD8+ T cells sorted from blood (inferred from file names), sampled from a patient given nivolumab and ipilimumab in sequence. CDR3 DNA sequence: TGTGCCAGTAGTATGGCTCGCTTCGCGGGCAATCAGCCCCAGCATTTT. This codes for CASSMARFAGNQPQHF.